This T cell receptor beta chain stems from a study of blood T cell repertoires in COVID-19. Across the whole study: Some COVID-19 samples were acute and others convalescent; all came from the United States, Italy and Spain. PBMCs, B-cell-depleted T cells, or T cells provided the cDNA or gDNA that made up the material.

The CDR3 covers 12 residues. V shed 1 base and J shed 8 bases, with 8 bases lying between them. The V gene's germline CDR1 is MDHEN and CDR2 SYDVKM. Patients in Seattle were enrolled during active infection, then followed longitudinally. Turning to this clone: This sample includes further DNA sequences coding for the same CDR3.

In the original processing: Reference gene primer amplification yielded estimated nucleated cell counts. The repertoire was sequenced with immunoSEQ multiplex PCR; TCRdb's copy has only in-frame clones and lacks some. The V and J calls and clone size were taken over from that table, and D and trimming were inferred from the DNA. The repertoire holds hundreds of thousands of clones, with 92% as singletons. The TCR was taken from a man in his sixties with COVID-19, enrolled during active disease. Sequencing was carried out using peripheral blood. The rearrangement joins TRBV28 to TRBJ1-2; a possible D gene is TRBD1 (5 bases). CDR3 amino acids: CASSLSGGGYTF. Here the CDR3 DNA reads TGTGCCAGCAGTTTATCGGGGGGAGGCTACACCTTC.